This T cell receptor (beta chain) was sequenced for a study of tumor-infiltrating lymphocytes in localized non-small cell lung cancer (dated by TCRdb to about 2021). Study-wide context: The cohort included patients whose samples were collected after neoadjuvant chemotherapy, as well as both smokers and never-smokers and several histologies. The same patients underwent several integrated assays, with TCR sequencing performed together with flow cytometry, multiplex immunofluorescence, RNA-seq, exome sequencing and proteomics. A total of 55 or so patients were included in the paired tumor versus uninvolved lung comparison of immunoSEQ T-cell fraction. The overall ICON cohort was composed of 150 or so surgical patients with localized non-small cell lung cancer whose tumors were resected. From each patient came resected tumor tissue plus uninvolved lung tissue from that same patient, and the uninvolved lung tissue was described as non-adjacent to the tumor. The research as a whole found: Different pieces of the same tissue were used for different assays, so technical variation could not be separated from intratumor heterogeneity. Since assay coverage differed from patient to patient depending on how much tissue was available, TCR sequencing was done for only a subset of the cohort. No association of tumor T-cell fraction from TCR sequencing with recurrence-free survival was found (p = 0.61). The TCR-derived T-cell fraction showed no difference between the flow cytometry-defined immunotypes IM1 (good prognosis) and IM2 (poor prognosis). In line with immunofluorescence CD3 counts, TCRbeta sequencing supported higher T cell infiltration in tumors compared with uninvolved lung tissue.

Enrollment in ICON was initiated in the first half of 2016, and the last patient was enrolled in 2018. Fresh tumor and matched uninvolved tissue for in-depth immune analyses, including TCR sequencing, were collected from a subcohort of some 69 patients. DNA for TCR sequencing was isolated from bulk tissue, and no cell sorting was done. A remark on this clone: The target of this receptor is not known. No base quality information exists; no much larger clone differs at one position.

V and J are truncated by 3 bases and 10 bases respectively, leaving an intervening sequence of 19 bases. Spanning cysteine to phenylalanine, the CDR3 consists of 15 amino acids. Kept here is only the CDR3 DNA, which spans 45 bases and is read in frame from base 1. CDR1 is given as SNHLY and CDR2 as FYNNEI, both from the germline V gene. TCR sequencing with the immunoSEQ assay provided the T-cell fraction in tumor and uninvolved lung tissue. As for how the authors treated the data: For survival analysis, patients were divided into high (upper tertile) and low (lower two tertiles) T-cell fraction groups, which were compared by log-rank test. Paired tumor versus uninvolved lung differences in T-cell fraction were tested with a signed-rank test. The table comes from immuneACCESS by way of TCRdb, which keeps in-frame sequences with V and J called. Part of the clones is missing from these tables; in studies checked, under half for an unresolved V gene and the rest for unknown reasons. From that table come the V and J calls and clone size; the DNA was used to work out D and trimming. For this sample the table gives about 14,000 clones, of which more than 65% were detected only once. The top ten hold about 3.8% of the sample.

Sequenced: lung tumor tissue. This TCR derives from a human donor with non-small cell lung cancer. This chain joins TRBV2 to TRBJ2-1, with TRBD1 as a weak D call on 5 bases. The sequence in DNA is TGTGCCAGCAGTGATCGAGCCAGACAGAACCGAGAGCAGTTCTTC. Translated, this is CASSDRARQNREQFF.